This T cell receptor beta chain was identified during a study of CD8 T cells in ankylosing spondylitis. This clonotype has more than one count but fewer than ten. TCRdb re-called the 5' RACE reads with MiXCR, one entry per CDR3 protein. The sample yields about 150,000 distinct CDR3 sequences, roughly 31% seen once. The clonotype originates from a male donor with ankylosing spondylitis. Sequenced: synovial fluid, either unsorted or a sorted T cell fraction (not recorded which).

CDR3 region: CARRSGGGGETQYF. In nucleotides, the CDR3 is TGTGCCCGACGATCTGGCGGGGGAGGAGAGACCCAGTACTTC. This rearrangement joins TRBV2 to TRBJ2-5; 7 nucleotides match TRBD2. The V segment lost 11 bases and the J segment 4 bases; nucleotides outside the gene matches: 13. Germline V lookup: CDR1 SNHLY, CDR2 FYNNEI. CDR3 size: 14 residues.